This passage covers 5 T cell receptor beta chains from one sample sequenced in a study of PD-1 blockade in mismatch repair-deficient tumors. Generated by immunoSEQ multiplex PCR, the TCRdb table keeps only in-frame clones and is missing some. The sample carries tens of thousands of clones, roughly 83% recorded once. Specimen: PBMCs, collected before pembrolizumab treatment. Receptor source: an adult with mismatch repair-deficient cancer.

The chain is built from TRBV5-1 and TRBJ1-3; D is possibly TRBD1 (5 bases). This CDR3 has 13 residues. Deletions cut 2 bases from V and 5 bases from J, with 8 bases between. Germline CDR1 reads SGHRS; CDR2 reads YFSETQ. In nucleotides, the CDR3 is TGCGCCAGCAGCTTCCCAGGGCGAAACACCATATATTTT. It translates to CASSFPGRNTIYF.

This chain joins TRBV28 and TRBJ1-4, with no clear D. The V and J ends lost 3 bases and 3 bases respectively, with 8 bases between them. Germline-derived CDR1 and CDR2 are MDHEN and SYDVKM. This CDR3 spans 14 amino acids. CDR3 sequence reads: CASSLASSNEKLFF. For the CDR3, the DNA is TGTGCCAGCAGTTTGGCAAGTTCTAATGAAAAACTGTTTTTT.

The chain employs TRBV29-1 and TRBJ2-5, with 7 bases aligning to TRBD1. Unmatched junction bases numbered 7, after V lost 7 bases and J lost 2 bases. The germline V gene has CDR1 SQVTM and CDR2 ANQGSEA. The CDR3 extends over 13 amino acids. The CDR3 sequence is CSAIQGLQETQYF. DNA of the CDR3: TGCAGCGCGATACAGGGGCTACAAGAGACCCAGTACTTC.

The chain carries TRBV28 and TRBJ2-3; 11 nucleotides line up with TRBD2. This CDR3 comprises 17 residues. V shed 4 bases, J shed 6 bases, and the junction held 12 bases outside the gene matches. Germline CDR1 and CDR2: MDHEN and SYDVKM. In nucleotides, the CDR3 is TGTGCCAGCAGTTCGACCGGGACTAGCGGATTGGGGGATACGCAGTATTTT. This codes for CASSSTGTSGLGDTQYF.

The chain combines TRBV7-7 with TRBJ2-5, with a possible D match to TRBD2 (6 bases). The V gene lost 3 bases and the J gene lost 2 bases, with 13 bases spanning the gap. CDR3 length: 15 residues. CDR1 is SSHAT, CDR2 FNYEAQ, per germline (reference sequence). The CDR3 sequence is CASSFGNSGQETQYF. The CDR3 region has the DNA TGTGCCAGCAGCTTCGGAAACAGCGGGCAAGAGACCCAGTACTTC.